Presented here are 17 T cell receptor beta chains from one specimen sequenced in a study of kidney transplant recipient with SARS-CoV-2 infection. TCRdb itself ran the reads through MiXCR, one entry per CDR3 protein. Found here are about 250,000 distinct CDR3 sequences, roughly 26% of them singletons; the top ten hold roughly 7%. The source was a blood sample, collected at baseline and between days 110 and 120 from a kidney transplant recipient. These receptors originate from a young adult male patient who had COVID-19 and was a kidney transplant recipient. The graft donor may account for some of the T cells.

The genes are TRBV5-8 and TRBJ1-2, with no clear D. The CDR3 runs 16 residues. V was shortened by 7 bases and J by 4 bases, with 23 bases between the two germline ends. Germline CDR1 is SGHTS and CDR2 is YDEGEE. In DNA form, the CDR3 reads TGTGCCAGCGTGTGGCATCATCCACGAAAGACCTATGGCTACACCTTC. This codes for CASVWHHPRKTYGYTF.

Many counts were recorded for this clonotype. The gene calls are TRBV19 and TRBJ1-5; D not certain. Trimming pared 5 bases from V and 0 bases from J, leaving 8 bases between. This CDR3 spans 14 amino acids. CDR1 and CDR2 (germline): LNHDA, SQIVND (reference sequence). The CDR3 region has the DNA TGTGCCAGTAGTTATAAGTATAGCAATCAGCCCCAGCATTTT. Residues: CASSYKYSNQPQHF.

There are many counts of this clonotype. The gene calls are TRBV20-1 and TRBJ1-5; D is ambiguous. Germline values: CDR1 DFQATT, CDR2 SNEGSKA (reference sequence). This CDR3 contains 15 residues. The germline V and J ends were trimmed by 0 bases and 3 bases, with 12 bases remaining between them. CDR3 sequence (DNA): TGCAGTGCTAGAGATGTAGGGAGGGACAATCAGCCCCAGCATTTT. Protein: CSARDVGRDNQPQHF.

This clonotype was seen many times. This chain links TRBV6-5 with TRBJ1-2; no clear D. Per the germline V gene, CDR1 is MNHEY and CDR2 is SVGAGI. V dropped 4 bases and J dropped 4 bases, with 22 bases sitting between them. CDR3 size: 17 residues. The CDR3, as DNA: TGTGCCAGCAGTTGCCTTAACTCTATGCGAAAGACCTATGGCTACACCTTC. It specifies CASSCLNSMRKTYGYTF.

This clonotype was detected many times. The V and J genes are TRBV8-2 and TRBJ1-2. TRBV8-2 counts as a pseudogene. The CDR3 consists of 16 residues. DNA for the CDR3: TGTGGCAGTCTGCGCTATGATAGCCGAAAGACCTATGGCTACACCTTC. It codes for CGSLRYDSRKTYGYTF.

In regard to this clonotype: A read error may explain this, as a much larger clone is one base away. As DNA, the CDR3 is TGTGCCGGCAGTTCAGCGTTGCCTTACGGAAAGACCTATGGCTACACCTTC. Its translation: CAGSSALPYGKTYGYTF. This rearrangement joins TRBV6-5 to TRBJ1-2; D remains unclear. The CDR3 runs 17 residues. Looked up from germline, CDR1 is MNHEY and CDR2 is SVGAGI.

This clonotype has a count of ten or more. J is TRBJ1-2 and V is TRBV11-1; no firm D call. This CDR3 has 17 residues. Deletions cut 5 bases from V and 4 bases from J, with 23 bases between. CDR1 SGHAT and CDR2 FQDESV come from the germline V gene (reference sequence). In DNA form, the CDR3 reads TGTGCCAGCAGCCCGCTATTTAAGGCTGGAAAGACCTATGGCTACACCTTC. Translation gives CASSPLFKAGKTYGYTF.

In this sample, this clonotype turned up many times. This chain links TRBV30 with TRBJ2-7; either TRBD1 or TRBD2 may supply D (6 bases each). V lost 1 base, J lost 6 bases, and 16 bases lay in between. Per germline, CDR1 GTSNPN and CDR2 SVGIG (reference sequence). This CDR3 has 14 amino acids. CDR3 sequence: CAWSALRGRSEQYF. CDR3 nucleotide sequence: TGTGCCTGGAGTGCCCTACGGGGGCGGTCCGAGCAGTACTTC.

As concerns this clonotype: Because it lacks the conserved phenylalanine or tryptophan at the end, this CDR3 is likely a read error. No DNA is shown, since the ends of the CDR3 on it are uncertain; the CDR3 is the one TCRdb lists. The chain uses TRBV29-1 and TRBJ2-2; TRBD1, the table's D call, was not compared with the DNA. Per the germline V gene, CDR1 is SQVTM and CDR2 is ANQGSEA. Both ends counted, the CDR3 spans 14 residues. CDR3 amino acids: CSGIGQGGTGELLL.

With respect to this clonotype: A much larger clone differs from this one at a single base, so this may be a read error. This sequence joins TRBV25-1 and TRBJ2-5; possible D gene TRBD1, 6 bases. Trimming left V 5 bases short and J 11 bases short, with 15 bases between. The V gene's germline CDR1 is MGHDK and CDR2 SYGVNS. There are 12 residues in the CDR3. Here the CDR3 reads CASSKGQGIQYF. Written as DNA, the CDR3 is TGTGCCAGCAGTAAAGGCCAGGGGATTCAGTACTTC.

This clonotype was seen a single time. The chain recombines TRBV6-5 with TRBJ1-2; maybe TRBD1 (5 bases). This CDR3 has 13 amino acids. Germline values: CDR1 MNHEY, CDR2 SVGAGI. The V end lost 7 bases, the J end lost 2 bases, and 11 bases lay between the germline ends. The CDR3 here is CASTGGSNYGYTF. DNA of the CDR3: TGTGCCAGCACTGGGGGATCCAACTATGGCTACACCTTC.

The table lists this clonotype with many counts. DNA for the CDR3: TGTGCCACCAGCATGCCCGGGACAGGGGCCCTTTATAGCAATCAGCCCCAGCATTTT. The encoded protein is CATSMPGTGALYSNQPQHF. The chain links TRBV15 to TRBJ1-5, with 10 bases matching TRBD1. Per germline, CDR1 LNHNV and CDR2 YYDKDF (reference sequence). Trimming at V came to 4 bases and at J to 0 bases, leaving 12 bases not matched to a gene. The CDR3 extends over 19 amino acids.

In its sample, this clonotype was seen many times. The chain has TRBV5-8 and TRBJ2-7; 9 bases agree with TRBD2. Germline V gene sequence: CDR1 SGHTS, CDR2 YDEGEE. Trimming removed 4 bases from V and 7 bases from J; junction bases left unmatched: 12. CDR3 length: 15 amino acids. The CDR3 sequence: CASSAGSGRSWEQYF. CDR3 nucleotide sequence: TGTGCCAGCAGCGCCGGTAGCGGGAGAAGTTGGGAGCAGTACTTC.

The sample holds many counts of this clonotype. This sequence joins TRBV7-2 and TRBJ2-5; TRBD2 agrees at 7 bases. The germline gives CDR1 SGHTA, CDR2 FQGNSA. This CDR3 is 16 amino acids long. V lost 5 bases, J lost 4 bases, and 13 bases stayed unmatched. The CDR3 nucleotides are TGTGCCAGCAGCCCTAAGGGTTTGTGGGAGGGAGAGACCCAGTACTTC. The encoded protein is CASSPKGLWEGETQYF.

The sample holds many counts of this clonotype. The V call is TRBV7-3, the J call TRBJ1-1; tentative D call: TRBD1 (6 bases). This CDR3 is built from 14 residues. The V and J ends lost 2 bases and 1 base respectively, with 8 bases between them. Germline V CDR1 and CDR2: SGHTA, FQGTGA. The CDR3 here is CASSLGDKNTEAFF. The DNA of the CDR3 is TGTGCCAGCAGCTTAGGGGACAAGAACACTGAAGCTTTCTTT.

This clonotype has a count of ten or more. This rearrangement joins TRBV9 to TRBJ1-2; the D is unclear. The CDR3 length is 16 residues. Trimming took 7 bases from V and 4 from J, leaving 23 bases between them. The germline gives CDR1 SGDLS, CDR2 YYNGEE. In DNA, the CDR3 is TGTGCCAGCGGCAAGGTGTACTCAAGAAAGACCTATGGCTACACCTTC. It translates to CASGKVYSRKTYGYTF.

This clonotype was counted at least ten times. The CDR3 nucleotides are TGTGCCAGCACCAGGGCGCCACAAGAGACCCAGTACTTC. Translated, it gives CASTRAPQETQYF. This chain connects TRBV2 to TRBJ2-5, with TRBD1 as a possible D gene (5 bases). CDR3 size: 13 residues. The germline gives CDR1 SNHLY, CDR2 FYNNEI. Trimming cost V 7 bases and J 2 bases, with 11 bases left between them.